The rows below give T cell receptor beta chains drawn from one sample of a study of CD8 T cells in ankylosing spondylitis. TCRdb passed the 5' RACE reads through MiXCR, listing each CDR3 protein once. The sample has roughly 40,000 distinct CDR3 sequences, approximately 11% seen once; the top ten hold around 1.5%. Sequenced sample: blood, either unsorted or a sorted T cell fraction (not recorded which). The source of these receptors is a male donor with ankylosing spondylitis or in good health (not recorded which). Each CDR3 is given with its conserved first and last residue. D genes are given only for firm matches. Some rows mark clone size as missing; the rest say once, few, many or name a class of expanded clone.

>TRBJ1-2|TRBV12-3/TRBV12-4|many|16|.
CASSFREGGGRNGYTF
TGTGCCAGCAGTTTTAGGGAGGGTGGCGGACGGAATGGCTACACCTTC
>TRBJ2-5|TRBV5-1|.|15|TRBD1
CASSSPTGDSETQYF
TGCGCCAGCAGCTCCCCTACAGGGGATTCGGAGACCCAGTACTTC
>TRBJ2-7|TRBV15|.|16|.
CATSRVGAVGSYEQYF
TGTGCCACCAGCAGAGTTGGGGCGGTTGGGTCCTACGAGCAGTACTTC
>TRBJ1-5|TRBV5-1|many|14|.
CASSPGQGDQPQHF
TGCGCCAGCAGTCCTGGGCAGGGAGATCAGCCCCAGCATTTT
>TRBJ2-6|TRBV2|few|20|TRBD1
CASSDDRGTGLLSGANVLTF
TGTGCCAGCAGTGACGACAGGGGTACAGGGCTATTATCTGGGGCCAACGTCCTGACTTTC
>TRBJ2-1|TRBV7-2|many|14|TRBD2
CASSLFGGDNEQFF
TGTGCCAGCAGCCTCTTTGGGGGGGACAATGAGCAGTTCTTC
>TRBJ2-3|TRBV29-1|few|12|.
CSVERRPDTQYF
TGCAGCGTTGAACGGAGGCCAGATACGCAGTATTTT
>TRBJ2-2|TRBV4-2|many|14|.
CASSQDWLTGELFF
TGTGCCAGCAGCCAAGATTGGCTCACCGGGGAGCTGTTTTTT
>TRBJ1-2|TRBV11-3|many|14|.
CASSGRGGGYGYTF
TGTGCCAGCAGCGGCAGGGGCGGGGGCTATGGCTACACCTTC
>TRBJ1-1|TRBV5-1|many|16|TRBD1
CASSPADRGPGTEAFF
TGCGCCAGCAGCCCAGCGGACAGGGGGCCAGGGACTGAAGCTTTCTTT
>TRBJ1-1|TRBV12-3/TRBV12-4|many|12|.
CASSLVNTEAFF
TGTGCCAGCAGTTTAGTCAACACTGAAGCTTTCTTT
>TRBJ2-6|TRBV5-1|many|17|.
CASSLGQYAGGANVLTF
TGCGCCAGCAGCTTGGGACAGTATGCCGGTGGGGCCAACGTCCTGACTTTC
>TRBJ2-3|TRBV5-1|.|16|.
CASSLGGLPGTDTQYF
TGCGCCAGCAGCTTGGGGGGTCTTCCCGGCACAGATACGCAGTATTTT
>TRBJ2-5|TRBV3-1|many|14|.
CASSDDLGGETQYF
TGTGCCAGCAGCGACGACCTGGGTGGTGAGACCCAGTACTTC
>TRBJ2-5|TRBV5-1|many|17|.
CASSFSVPHRGEETQYF
TGCGCCAGCAGCTTTTCTGTCCCCCACCGGGGAGAAGAGACCCAGTACTTC
>TRBJ2-1|TRBV5-1|.|17|TRBD2
CASSFGLAGFSYNEQFF
TGCGCCAGCAGCTTTGGACTAGCGGGGTTCTCCTACAATGAGCAGTTCTTC
>TRBJ1-1|TRBV6-1|many|14|.
CASSEGGRDDEAFF
TGTGCCAGCAGTGAGGGGGGGAGGGACGATGAAGCTTTCTTT
>TRBJ2-5|TRBV12-3/TRBV12-4|many|15|.
CASSSTGSPGETQYF
TGTGCCAGCAGTTCCACCGGATCCCCGGGCGAGACCCAGTACTTC
>TRBJ2-7|TRBV5-1|many|15|TRBD1
CASSLYVDRGDEQYF
TGCGCCAGCAGCTTGTACGTGGACAGGGGCGACGAGCAGTACTTC
>TRBJ1-1|TRBV6-5|few|12|.
CAIGNGDLEAFF
TGTGCCATCGGCAACGGAGATCTTGAAGCTTTCTTT
>TRBJ1-3|TRBV12-3/TRBV12-4|many|14|.
CASSFMETGNTIYF
TGTGCCAGCAGTTTTATGGAAACTGGAAACACCATATATTTT
>TRBJ1-1|TRBV5-1|many|13|.
CASSFTENTEAFF
TGCGCCAGCAGCTTTACAGAGAACACTGAAGCTTTCTTT
>TRBJ2-3|TRBV10-3|many|14|.
CAISDPGSTDTQYF
TGTGCCATCAGTGACCCGGGGAGCACAGATACGCAGTATTTT
>TRBJ2-6|TRBV5-1|.|17|.
CASSLLRVGSGANVLTF
TGCGCCAGCAGCTTACTCAGGGTCGGCTCTGGGGCCAACGTCCTGACTTTC
>TRBJ2-3|TRBV29-1|many|15|TRBD2
CSVGASGGLTDTQYF
TGCAGCGTTGGGGCTAGCGGGGGGCTCACAGATACGCAGTATTTT
>TRBJ1-4|TRBV25-1|many|14|.
CASSESRFREKLFF
TGTGCCAGCAGTGAATCAAGGTTTCGGGAAAAACTGTTTTTT
>TRBJ2-2|TRBV5-1|many|16|TRBD2
CASSSMTSRNTGELFF
TGCGCCAGCAGCTCGATGACTAGCAGAAACACCGGGGAGCTGTTTTTT
>TRBJ1-5|TRBV2|many|15|.
CASSQQGVGNQPQHF
TGTGCCAGCAGCCAACAAGGGGTAGGCAATCAGCCCCAGCATTTT
>TRBJ1-4|TRBV7-2|few|15|.
CASSWTQGPDEKLFF
TGTGCCAGCAGCTGGACGCAGGGGCCGGATGAAAAACTGTTTTTT
>TRBJ2-7|TRBV11-2|few|14|.
CASNLLGVAYEQYF
TGTGCCAGCAACCTTCTAGGGGTAGCCTACGAGCAGTACTTC
>TRBJ2-7|TRBV5-1|many|14|TRBD2
CASSSSGGSYEQYF
TGCGCCAGCAGCTCCAGCGGGGGCTCCTACGAGCAGTACTTC
>TRBJ2-3|TRBV5-4|many|16|.
CASSLTAYGDTDTQYF
TGTGCCAGCAGCTTGACTGCGTATGGAGACACAGATACGCAGTATTTT
>TRBJ2-7|TRBV5-1|.|16|.
CASSREGGPFLYEQYF
TGCGCCAGCAGCCGCGAAGGGGGGCCATTCCTCTACGAGCAGTACTTC
>TRBJ2-1|TRBV7-8|.|17|.
CASSPSQRFRSHNEQFF
TGTGCCAGCAGCCCAAGCCAGCGGTTTAGGTCCCACAATGAGCAGTTCTTC
>TRBJ1-1|TRBV5-1|.|16|.
CASSLSSQAPNTEAFF
TGCGCCAGCAGCTTGTCGAGTCAGGCGCCGAACACTGAAGCTTTCTTT
>TRBJ2-3|TRBV5-1|many|15|TRBD2
CASSLERGATDTQYF
TGCGCCAGCAGCTTGGAGCGGGGAGCCACAGATACGCAGTATTTT
>TRBJ1-5|TRBV5-5|many|14|.
CASSGWGSNQPQHF
TGTGCCAGCAGCGGGTGGGGAAGCAATCAGCCCCAGCATTTT
>TRBJ1-6|TRBV12-3/TRBV12-4|many|14|.
CASSSPGGASPLHF
TGTGCCAGCAGTTCCCCCGGTGGAGCTTCACCCCTCCACTTT
>TRBJ1-3|TRBV30|many|13|.
CAWKGIPGNTIYF
TGTGCCTGGAAAGGTATACCAGGAAACACCATATATTTT
>TRBJ1-4|TRBV21-1|many|18|.
CASSANWQGRSTNEKLFF
TGTGCCAGCAGCGCCAACTGGCAGGGGAGGTCGACTAATGAAAAACTGTTTTTT
>TRBJ2-7|TRBV6-6|many|13|TRBD1
CASADRGLYEQYF
TGTGCCAGCGCGGACAGGGGGCTTTACGAGCAGTACTTC
>TRBJ1-1|TRBV20-1|many|13|.
CSASFRGPTEAFF
TGCAGTGCTAGTTTTCGAGGGCCCACTGAAGCTTTCTTT
>TRBJ2-3|TRBV6-1|many|15|TRBD2
CASSPQSGVFSTQYF
TGTGCCAGCAGTCCCCAAAGCGGGGTGTTTAGTACGCAGTATTTT
>TRBJ2-1|TRBV27|many|11|.
CASSAYNEQFF
TGTGCCAGCAGTGCGTACAATGAGCAGTTCTTC
>TRBJ2-2|TRBV28|many|16|TRBD2
CASSPHGRIRTGELFF
TGTGCCAGCAGCCCCCACGGGAGGATCCGCACCGGGGAGCTGTTTTTT
>TRBJ2-3|TRBV24-1|many|17|TRBD2
CATSDFLTSGGRDTQYF
TGTGCCACCAGTGATTTCCTGACTAGCGGGGGAAGAGATACGCAGTATTTT
>TRBJ2-1|TRBV15|many|17|.
CATSRDRRGANYNEQFF
TGTGCCACCAGCAGAGATCGACGAGGGGCAAACTACAATGAGCAGTTCTTC
>TRBJ2-3|TRBV5-1|many|16|TRBD2
CASSVTGGVNTDTQYF
TGCGCCAGCAGCGTAACCGGGGGGGTAAACACAGATACGCAGTATTTT
>TRBJ2-2|TRBV9|medium-sized|16|TRBD1
CASSALGDSNTGELFF
TGTGCCAGCAGCGCCTTGGGGGACAGCAACACCGGGGAGCTGTTTTTT
>TRBJ1-1|TRBV5-6|many|14|TRBD1
CASSPTGLNTEAFF
TGTGCCAGCAGCCCGACAGGGTTGAACACTGAAGCTTTCTTT
>TRBJ2-3|TRBV5-5|many|16|.
CASSYTGTPRTDTQYF
TGTGCCAGCAGCTACACAGGGACCCCTCGCACAGATACGCAGTATTTT
>TRBJ2-7|TRBV20-1|many|14|.
CSAGPPWGTYEQYF
TGCAGTGCTGGCCCTCCTTGGGGTACCTACGAGCAGTACTTC
>TRBJ2-1|TRBV3-1|.|15|TRBD2
CASSQTTGLDNEQFF
TGTGCCAGCAGCCAAACCACGGGACTAGACAATGAGCAGTTCTTC
>TRBJ1-2|TRBV20-1|many|17|.
CSAPADRGNFSFLGYTF
TGCAGTGCTCCCGCCGATCGAGGGAATTTTTCTTTTTTGGGCTACACCTTC